These 5 T cell receptor beta chains came from one sample sequenced in a study of T cell repertoires in cytomegalovirus infection (dated by TCRdb to between 2018 and 2020). The run used an Illumina HiSeq 1500. TCRdb trimmed the raw reads at Q25, called clones with MiXCR and kept productive beta chains. Each entry is one CDR3 protein sequence, shown with its most common DNA and genes. Present in this sample are about 250,000 distinct CDR3 sequences, approximately 15% of which were seen just once. The ten largest clones add up to approximately 51% of the sample. The sample consisted of CD8+ T cells from PBMCs. These TCRs come from a human donor in good health (CMV status not recorded). Some clones in this sample may be carry-over from other donors' samples.

This clonotype was seen repeatedly, ten times or more. The chain carries TRBV7-9 and TRBJ2-6, with D possibly being TRBD1 or TRBD2 (5 bases each). V dropped 4 bases and J dropped 0 bases, with 10 bases sitting between them. Germline lookup yields CDR1 SEHNR and CDR2 FQNEAQ (reference sequence). This CDR3 has 16 amino acids. The CDR3 loop is CASSSGTVSGANVLTF. As DNA, the CDR3 is TGTGCCAGCAGCTCCGGGACCGTCTCTGGGGCCAACGTCCTGACTTTC.

This clonotype was recorded many times. The chain uses TRBV7-8 and TRBJ1-4; tentatively, D is TRBD1 (5 bases). Per the germline V gene, CDR1 is SGHVS and CDR2 is FQNEAQ. V was cut by 1 base and J by 5 bases, with 14 bases left in between. CDR3 length: 16 residues. CDR3 region: CASSLEWQGRNEKLFF. For the CDR3, the DNA is TGTGCCAGCAGCTTAGAGTGGCAGGGACGGAATGAAAAACTGTTTTTT.

As for this clonotype: A much bigger clone sits one base away, suggesting this may be a read error. The rearrangement links TRBV4-1 to TRBJ2-5; D gene uncertain. Germline CDR1 reads MGHRA; CDR2 reads YSYEKL. CDR3 length equals 14 residues. Trimming removed 1 base from V and 4 bases from J, with 10 bases in between. The CDR3, as DNA: TGCGCCAGCAGCCAAGTTTCCCCTCGAGAGACCCAGTACTTC. It codes for CASSQVSPRETQYF.

J is TRBJ2-7 and V is TRBV5-4; TRBD1 agrees at 8 bases. Germline values: CDR1 SGHNT, CDR2 YYREEE (reference sequence). This CDR3 is 15 amino acids long. V dropped 0 bases and J dropped 3; count of bases not matched to a gene: 5. The CDR3 reads CASSLGGQGNYEQYF. CDR3 in DNA: TGTGCCAGCAGCTTGGGCGGACAGGGAAACTACGAGCAGTACTTC.

This clonotype has a single count. The chain carries TRBV27 and TRBJ1-4; D ambiguous. Germline V CDR1 and CDR2: MNHEY, SMNVEV (reference sequence). The V end lost 8 bases, the J end lost 7 bases, and 11 bases lay between the germline ends. This CDR3 has 12 residues. In DNA form, the CDR3 reads TGTGCCAGCGGACGAGTCGGTGAAAAACTGTTTTTT. Translation: CASGRVGEKLFF.